The 15 T cell receptor beta chains presented below share a single source sample, sequenced in a study of cytomegalovirus exposure and HLA in healthy donors. The PCR ran on 60 Vbeta and 13 Jbeta primers. Produced via immunoSEQ multiplex PCR; TCRdb's table is partial and in-frame only. The sample lists about 160,000 clones; about 72% were seen once. The sample was PBMCs. The receptors come from a man aged 25 to 40 in good health and CMV-seropositive.

The gene calls are TRBV28 and TRBJ1-6; a possible D gene is TRBD1 (6 bases). From germline, CDR1 is MDHEN and CDR2 SYDVKM. The CDR3 length is 16 residues. V shed 6 bases and J shed 6 bases, with 18 bases lying between them. The CDR3 sequence is CASSPFTDRTNSPLHF. DNA for the CDR3: TGTGCCAGCAGCCCTTTTACTGACAGGACTAATTCACCCCTCCACTTT.

This clone turned up a few times. The rearrangement joins TRBV30 to TRBJ2-1; 9 bases agree with TRBD2. This CDR3 has 17 amino acids. J gave up 6 bases and V 2 bases, and 14 bases lay outside the gene matches. CDR1 and CDR2 (germline): GTSNPN, SVGIG (reference sequence). This CDR3 reads CAWSTSAGGLIGNEQFF. In DNA, the CDR3 is TGTGCCTGGAGTACCTCGGCGGGGGGGCTCATTGGCAATGAGCAGTTCTTC.

The J gene is TRBJ1-1, the V gene TRBV19; 9 bases map to TRBD1. The CDR3 is made up of 13 amino acids. Germline CDR1 and CDR2: LNHDA and SQIVND (reference sequence). With V trimmed by 7 bases and J by 5 bases, 5 bases remained unmatched. The CDR3 protein is CASTGQGVTEAFF. CDR3 in DNA: TGTGCCAGTACGGGACAGGGAGTGACTGAAGCTTTCTTT. The entire variable domain, with the rest obtained from reference TRBV19 and TRBJ1-1, is as follows: DGGITQSPKYLFRKEGQNVTLSCEQNLNHDAMYWYRQDPGQGLRLIYYSQIVNDFQKGDIAEGYSVSREKKESFPLTVTSAQKNPTAFYLCASTGQGVTEAFFGQGTRLTVV.

The chain employs TRBV27 and TRBJ2-7, with TRBD2 as a possible D gene (6 bases). V shed 7 bases and J shed 6 bases, with 16 bases lying between them. This CDR3 is built from 13 residues. Per the germline V gene, CDR1 is MNHEY and CDR2 is SMNVEV (reference sequence). CDR3 loop: CASTGRTMGEQYF. DNA of the CDR3: TGTGCCAGCACGGGCAGGACTATGGGCGAGCAGTACTTC.

The chain carries TRBV30 and TRBJ1-1, with D hard to call. Germline V gives CDR1 GTSNPN, CDR2 SVGIG (reference sequence). V was cut by 3 bases and J by 8 bases, with 13 bases left in between. This CDR3 contains 12 residues. The DNA of the CDR3 is TGTGCCTGGAGCATCCCCCCGAGGGAAGCTTTCTTT. Amino acid sequence: CAWSIPPREAFF. Full variable domain (remainder filled in from reference TRBV30 and TRBJ1-1): SQTIHQWPATLVQPVGSPLSLECTVEGTSNPNLYWYRQAAGRGLQLLFYSVGIGQISSEVPQNLSASRPQDRQFILSSKKLLLSDSGFYLCAWSIPPREAFFGQGTRLTVV.

This chain joins TRBV29-1 and TRBJ2-7; D perhaps matches TRBD2 (5 bases). V shed 6 bases and J shed 3 bases, with 12 bases lying between them. The CDR3 is made up of 12 amino acids. Per germline, CDR1 SQVTM and CDR2 ANQGSEA. The CDR3 sequence: CSVRGADYEQYF. Here the CDR3 DNA reads TGCAGCGTGAGAGGAGCGGACTACGAGCAGTACTTC.

The rearrangement joins TRBV29-1 to TRBJ1-1, with D hard to call. The CDR3 extends over 13 amino acids. CDR1 and CDR2 from the germline V gene are SQVTM and ANQGSEA. The V end was cut by 3 bases, the J end by 1 base, with 9 bases between. The CDR3 sequence: CSVDRGGNTEAFF. The CDR3 DNA reads TGCAGCGTTGATAGAGGTGGGAACACTGAAGCTTTCTTT.

The genes are TRBV5-1 and TRBJ2-7; 8 nucleotides align to TRBD1. The CDR3 is 18 residues long. J was trimmed by 0 bases and V by 0 bases; bases with no gene match: 11. CDR1 is SGHRS and CDR2 is YFSETQ in the germline V gene. The CDR3 DNA follows: TGCGCCAGCAGCTTGGCAACCGGGACAGGACTGACCTCCTACGAGCAGTACTTC. It encodes CASSLATGTGLTSYEQYF.

This sequence joins TRBV7-2 and TRBJ1-5; the match to TRBD1 covers 8 bases. This CDR3 has 14 amino acids. Germline-derived CDR1 and CDR2 are SGHTA and FQGNSA. With V trimmed by 3 bases and J by 9 bases, 7 bases remained unmatched. CDR3 in DNA: TGTGCCAGCAGCTTCGGACAGGGATCATGGCCCCAGCATTTT. This encodes CASSFGQGSWPQHF.

This clone was found a few times. This chain uses TRBV18 with TRBJ2-7; no clear D gene. Trimming took 3 bases from V and 7 from J, leaving 13 bases between them. The germline V gene encodes CDR1 KGHSH and CDR2 LQKENI. The CDR3 has 13 amino acids. The DNA for the CDR3 is TGTGCCAGCTCACCTGCGTACCGGTCTGAGCAGTACTTC. Translating it yields CASSPAYRSEQYF.

The J gene is TRBJ1-5, the V gene TRBV2; tentative D call: TRBD1 (5 bases). Deletions cut 3 bases from V and 7 bases from J, with 7 bases between. Germline assignment: CDR1 SNHLY and CDR2 FYNNEI. This CDR3 is 12 amino acids long. The CDR3 region has the DNA TGTGCCAGCAGTGACCAGGGCCAGCCCCAGCATTTT. Translation gives CASSDQGQPQHF.

The rearrangement links TRBV5-1 to TRBJ2-5, with D possibly matching TRBD2 (7 bases). Trimming removed 4 bases at V and 5 bases at J, with 21 bases between. This CDR3 comprises 16 residues. Germline lookup yields CDR1 SGHRS and CDR2 YFSETQ. The CDR3 DNA sequence: TGCGCCAGCAGCGGCGGACAGTGGGGGGGCGGGGAGACCCAGTACTTC. Translated: CASSGGQWGGGETQYF.

The V gene is TRBV4-2, the J gene TRBJ2-3; a weak D match, TRBD1 (5 bases). Germline-derived CDR1 and CDR2 are LGHNA and YNFKEQ. The V end was cut by 1 base, the J end by 3 bases, with 17 bases between. This CDR3 region has 17 residues. The CDR3 coding sequence is TGTGCCAGCAGCCAAGGAGGTAGGGGCCAAGGGACAGATACGCAGTATTTT. Protein: CASSQGGRGQGTDTQYF.

The V and J genes are TRBV13 and TRBJ1-1; 8 bases fit TRBD1. From germline, CDR1 is PRHDT and CDR2 FYEKMQ (reference sequence). The CDR3 sequence is 11 residues long. With 5 bases clipped from V and 11 bases from J, the junction kept 4 bases outside the gene matches. The CDR3 loop is CASSLTGDAFF. CDR3 in DNA: TGTGCCAGCAGCCTGACAGGGGATGCTTTCTTT.

This clone was seen once. The V and J genes are TRBV27 and TRBJ2-1; 7 bases match TRBD2. With V trimmed by 2 bases and J by 3 bases, 7 bases remained unmatched. The CDR3 length is 16 residues. Germline loops: CDR1 MNHEY, CDR2 SMNVEV (reference sequence). CDR3 amino acids: CASSLARDYHYNEQFF. The DNA of the CDR3 is TGTGCCAGCAGTTTAGCCCGGGACTACCACTACAATGAGCAGTTCTTC.